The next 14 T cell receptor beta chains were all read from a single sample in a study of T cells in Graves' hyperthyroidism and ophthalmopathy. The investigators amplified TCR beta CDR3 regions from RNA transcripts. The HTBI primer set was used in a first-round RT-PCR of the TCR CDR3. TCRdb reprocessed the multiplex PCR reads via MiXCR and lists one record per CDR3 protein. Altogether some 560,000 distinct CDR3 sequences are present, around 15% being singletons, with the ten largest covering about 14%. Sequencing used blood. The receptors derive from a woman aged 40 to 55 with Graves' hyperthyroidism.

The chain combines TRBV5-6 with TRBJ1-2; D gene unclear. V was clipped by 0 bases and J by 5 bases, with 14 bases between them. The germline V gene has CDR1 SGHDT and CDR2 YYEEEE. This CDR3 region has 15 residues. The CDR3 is CASSLASMGLYGYTF. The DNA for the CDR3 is TGTGCCAGCAGCTTGGCGAGTATGGGTCTGTATGGCTACACCTTC.

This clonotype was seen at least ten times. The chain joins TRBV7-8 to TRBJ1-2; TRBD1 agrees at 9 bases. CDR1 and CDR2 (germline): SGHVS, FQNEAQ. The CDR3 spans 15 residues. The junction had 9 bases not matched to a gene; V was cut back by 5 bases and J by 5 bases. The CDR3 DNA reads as TGTGCCAGCAGCGATAACAGGGGGCGCTGGTATGGCTACACCTTC. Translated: CASSDNRGRWYGYTF.

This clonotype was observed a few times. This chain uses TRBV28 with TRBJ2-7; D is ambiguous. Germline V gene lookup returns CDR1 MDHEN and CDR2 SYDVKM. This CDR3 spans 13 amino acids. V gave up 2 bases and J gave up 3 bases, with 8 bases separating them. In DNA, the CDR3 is TGTGCCAGCAGTTTAAAATCCTTCTACGAGCAGTACTTC. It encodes CASSLKSFYEQYF.

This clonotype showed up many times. This chain's CDR3 is CAWSVGGRGEQYF. CDR3 nucleotide sequence: TGTGCCTGGAGTGTTGGGGGGAGGGGAGAGCAGTACTTC. The chain employs TRBV30 and TRBJ2-7, with 7 bases fitting TRBD2. Germline CDR1 reads GTSNPN; CDR2 reads SVGIG (reference sequence). The CDR3 is made up of 13 amino acids. Losses at the gene ends were 0 bases for V and 7 bases for J; bases not matched to a gene: 6.

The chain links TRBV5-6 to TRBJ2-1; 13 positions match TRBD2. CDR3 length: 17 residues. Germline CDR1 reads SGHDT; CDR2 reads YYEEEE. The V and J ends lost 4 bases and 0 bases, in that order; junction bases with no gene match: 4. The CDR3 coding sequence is TGTGCCAGCAGCCGTGGACTAGCGGGAGCCTCCTACAATGAGCAGTTCTTC. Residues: CASSRGLAGASYNEQFF.

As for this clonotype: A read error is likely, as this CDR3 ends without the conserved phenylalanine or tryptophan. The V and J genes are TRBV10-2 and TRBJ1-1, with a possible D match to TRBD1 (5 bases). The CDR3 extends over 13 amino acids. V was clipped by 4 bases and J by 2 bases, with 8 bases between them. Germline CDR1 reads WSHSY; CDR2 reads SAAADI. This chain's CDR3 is CASSGGRNTEAFL. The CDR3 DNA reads TGCGCCAGCAGTGGGGGACGTAACACTGAAGCTTTCCTT.

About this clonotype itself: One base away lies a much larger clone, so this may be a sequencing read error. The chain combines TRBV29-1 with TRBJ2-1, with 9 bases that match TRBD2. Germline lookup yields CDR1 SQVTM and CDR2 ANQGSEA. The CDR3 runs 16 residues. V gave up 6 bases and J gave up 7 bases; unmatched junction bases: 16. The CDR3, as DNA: TGCAGCGTCGTTAATGTCCAGCGGGGGGCGGGGAATGAGCAGTTCTTC. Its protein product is CSVVNVQRGAGNEQFF.

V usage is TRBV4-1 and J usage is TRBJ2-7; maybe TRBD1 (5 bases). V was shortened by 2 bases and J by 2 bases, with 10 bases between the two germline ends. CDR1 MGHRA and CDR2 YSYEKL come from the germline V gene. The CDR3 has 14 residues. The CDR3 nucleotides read TGCGCCAGCAGCCAAAATCAGGGCCCCTACGAGCAGTACTTC. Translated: CASSQNQGPYEQYF.

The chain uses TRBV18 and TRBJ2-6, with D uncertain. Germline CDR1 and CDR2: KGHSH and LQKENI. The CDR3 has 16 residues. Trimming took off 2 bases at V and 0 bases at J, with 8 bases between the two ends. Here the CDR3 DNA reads TGTGCCAGCTCACCAGCAGCTACCTCTGGGGCCAACGTCCTGACTTTC. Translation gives CASSPAATSGANVLTF. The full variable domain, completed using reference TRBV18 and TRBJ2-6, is NAGVMQNPRHLVRRRGQEARLRCSPMKGHSHVYWYRQLPEEGLKFMVYLQKENIIDESGMPKERFSAEFPKEGPSILRIQQVVRGDSAAYFCASSPAATSGANVLTFGAGSRLTVL.

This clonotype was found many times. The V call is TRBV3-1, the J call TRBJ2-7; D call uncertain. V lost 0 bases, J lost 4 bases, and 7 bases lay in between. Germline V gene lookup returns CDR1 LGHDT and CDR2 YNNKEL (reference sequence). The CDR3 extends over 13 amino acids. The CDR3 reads CASSQDHMYEQYF. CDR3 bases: TGTGCCAGCAGCCAAGATCATATGTACGAGCAGTACTTC.

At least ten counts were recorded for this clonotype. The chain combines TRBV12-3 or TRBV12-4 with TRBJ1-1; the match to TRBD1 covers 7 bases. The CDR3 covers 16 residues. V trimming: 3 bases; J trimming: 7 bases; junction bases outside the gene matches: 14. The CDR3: CASSLYGSGGPIEAFF. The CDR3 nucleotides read TGTGCCAGCAGTTTGTATGGTTCAGGGGGTCCCATTGAAGCTTTCTTT.

The CDR3 spells CASSEYQDTQYF. CDR3 DNA: TGTGCCAGCAGTGAATATCAAGATACGCAGTATTTT. The chain combines TRBV6-1 with TRBJ2-3; D is unclear. The CDR3 sequence is 12 residues long. The germline CDR1 and CDR2 sequences are MNHNS and SASEGT. V lost 2 bases, J lost 5 bases, and 5 bases lay in between.

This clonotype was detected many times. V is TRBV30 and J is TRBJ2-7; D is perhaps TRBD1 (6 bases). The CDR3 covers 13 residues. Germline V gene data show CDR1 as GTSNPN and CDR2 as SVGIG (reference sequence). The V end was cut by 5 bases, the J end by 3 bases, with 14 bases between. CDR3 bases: TGTGCCTGGGGCCGTACACAGGGCTACGAGCAGTACTTC. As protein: CAWGRTQGYEQYF.

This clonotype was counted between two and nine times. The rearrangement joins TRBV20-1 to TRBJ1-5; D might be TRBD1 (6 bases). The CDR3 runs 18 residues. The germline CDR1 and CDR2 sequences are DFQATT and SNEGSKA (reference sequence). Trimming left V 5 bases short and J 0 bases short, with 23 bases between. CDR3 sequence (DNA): TGCAGTGCTCAACAGGGTGTAGCCTTTCTTTCTAGCAATCAGCCCCAGCATTTT. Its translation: CSAQQGVAFLSSNQPQHF.